This T cell receptor beta chain came from a study of type 1 regulatory T cells. About the study: T-allo10 is a Tr1-enriched, alloantigen-specific CD4 T cell product made in vitro.

This clonotype was seen more than once but under ten times. Its antigen is undetermined. MiXCR was run by TCRdb on the reads, yielding one entry per CDR3 protein. Among over 14,000 distinct CDR3 sequences listed, roughly an eighth were seen once. The source of this sequence is a human donor in good health. Sequenced: cultured T cells, either the whole culture or a sorted T cell fraction (not recorded which).

The CDR3 sequence is CASSGQQGPYEQYF. The CDR3 DNA reads as TGTGCCAGCAGCGGACAACAGGGACCCTACGAGCAGTACTTC. The rearrangement joins TRBV9 to TRBJ2-7; maybe TRBD1 (6 bases). Per the germline V gene, CDR1 is SGDLS and CDR2 is YYNGEE. Trimming pared 3 bases from V and 2 bases from J, leaving 12 bases between. The CDR3 is made up of 14 amino acids.